Below, one T cell receptor beta chain is given with its context. The record originates from a study of cytomegalovirus exposure and HLA in healthy donors. 13 Jbeta primers and 60 Vbeta primers were used for the PCR. The repertoire was sequenced with immunoSEQ multiplex PCR; TCRdb's copy has only in-frame clones and lacks some. The sample includes under 200,000 clones, roughly an eighth of them seen just once. V was pared by 6 bases and J by 3 bases, with 8 bases of the junction left unmatched. CDR3 size: 15 residues. CDR1 MNHEY and CDR2 SVGAGI come from the germline V gene. Sequenced material: PBMCs. The sequence was collected from a man aged 50 or older in good health and CMV-seropositive. The chain links TRBV6-5 to TRBJ2-7, with 10 bases fitting TRBD1. CDR3 sequence: CASRISGTGVYEQYF. In DNA form, the CDR3 reads TGTGCCAGCAGAATTTCCGGGACAGGGGTCTACGAGCAGTACTTC.